Detailed here is one T cell receptor (beta chain). Its cognate antigen has yet to be identified. The input lacks base qualities; no much larger clone sits a single base away. Systemically healthy Caucasian individuals from Russia, around 39 in total and aged about 6 to 90 years, were included as donors. Approximately 9.3 milliliters of peripheral blood were drawn from each donor into EDTA-treated Vacutainer tubes. PBMCs were isolated by Ficoll-Paque density-gradient centrifugation, with at least 6 million obtained per sample. Trizol reagent was used to extract total RNA from PBMCs, with at least 5 micrograms per sample. For every donor, flow cytometry on a PBMC aliquot measured the percentage of naive CD45RAhigh/CD27high T cells. CDR1 is given as MNHEY and CDR2 as SVGEGT, both from the germline V gene. The germline ends are 13 bases apart after V is trimmed by 6 bases and J by 10 bases. From cysteine to phenylalanine, the CDR3 is 12 amino acids long. Only the CDR3 part of the read is kept: 36 bases, read in frame from the first base.

This specimen belongs to a study of blood T cells in healthy people across ages (dated by TCRdb to 2013 to 2016). In terms of the full investigation: In model experiments, template switching captured roughly one uniquely barcoded TCR beta cDNA molecule for every two T cells. The donors were divided into four age groups: young (average about 16 years), middle-aged (roughly 40), aged (around 67) and long-lived (around 87). To avoid experimental bias, donors of different ages were randomly spread across the sequencing lanes. The study measured age-related changes in TCR beta repertoire diversity using deep sequencing normalized with unique cDNA molecular identifiers. Using the same blood draw, the study looked at two additional independent replicas of 1 million unique cDNA reads for two donors, one aged 18 to 30 and the other aged 80 or older.

The research as a whole found: As age increased, observed TCR beta diversity per million T cells dropped in a roughly linear way, and a significant reduction was already evident by age 40. Estimates of total diversity from one million sequenced T cells were regarded as lower bounds and underestimates. Because donor CMV infection status was unknown, age-related changes in expanded clonotypes were potentially confounded. The percentage of naive T cells measured by flow cytometry correlated strongly with observed TCR beta diversity. Compared with the aged group, more naive CD4+ T cells, fewer expanded clones and increased TCR diversity were shown by the long-lived group, suggesting age selection. Since profiling was done on bulk unsorted PBMCs, naive and antigen-experienced compartments could not be conclusively compared.

Preparation of the library involved 5' RACE. TCRdb records Illumina HiSeq 2500 as the sequencer. A second PCR of roughly 7 to 11 cycles was performed with a sample-barcoded 5' primer and a J-beta primer mix. A unique molecular identifier was introduced onto each TCR beta cDNA molecule by a template-switch 5' adaptor carrying 12 random nucleotides. Each sample yielded at least 2.5 million CDR3-containing paired-end reads. First-strand cDNA synthesis was performed from all RNA using the Mint cDNA synthesis kit, with priming by a TRBC-specific oligonucleotide. Following uracil-DNA glycosylase treatment, a first 18-cycle PCR with universal primers M1SS and BC2_uni_R was performed on all cDNA. On the study's bioinformatics: For normalization, 1 million high-quality reads were randomly selected from each sample, with every read carrying a distinct molecular identifier. Reads sharing molecular identifiers were discarded rather than binned into consensus sequences. CDR3 identification, clonotype clustering and error correction used MiTCR with a Q25 quality threshold and the strictest error-elimination algorithm. A nonparametric unseen species model with Euler transformation was used to estimate lower-bound total TCR beta diversity. Through fastp at Q25 and MiXCR, TCRdb rebuilt clones from the public reads, retaining in-frame beta chains. Each entry is one CDR3 protein sequence, shown with its most common DNA and genes. These V and J calls rely on TCRdb rather than the paper's analysis. The sample records nearly 1 million distinct CDR3 sequences, just over 50% of which are singletons. 20% to 25% of the sample comes from the top ten.

The chain is encoded by TRBV6-2 or TRBV6-3 joined to TRBJ2-1; the D gene assignment is ambiguous. This TCR derives from a woman aged 55-69 years in good health. The sequenced sample was blood. The nucleotides read TGTGCCAGCAGCTCAATATCGGGCGAGCAGTTCTTC. Its amino acids are CASSSISGEQFF.